This T cell receptor beta chain was sequenced in a study of CD8+CD57+ T cells in acquired aplastic anemia (dated by TCRdb to the late 2010s). Regarding the study in general: DNA extracted from sorted CD4+ and CD8+ cells had a mean of 3.2 ug, with a range of about 0.2 to 30 ug. CD8+CD57+ expansion was defined as frequency above the mean frequency observed in healthy subjects.

Broader findings and caveats from the paper: No significant difference in CD8+ Simpson's diversity was found between patients and healthy controls (P=0.060). Around 28 CD8+ CDR3 sequences were found to be shared between patients and controls, but these sequences appeared to be highly expressed in patients and within the immunodominant clones of the patients.

TCR beta VDJ combination and CDR3 sequence profiling used genomic DNA as the template. TCR repertoire sequencing was run on an Illumina HiSeq 2000. Per the authors' processing: TRBV/TRBJ rearrangement plots, CDR3 size and DJ length profiles, and Simpson's diversity index were used to evaluate the repertoires. Whichever DNA sequence was most abundant in the deep sequencing data was defined as the immunodominant clone. CDR3 amino acid sequences were screened for sharing across subjects and were compared with published repertoires and the VDJdb database. TCRdb passed the public sequencing reads through fastp at Q25 and MiXCR, retaining productive beta sequences. Every entry covers one CDR3 protein and lists the most common genes and DNA from its rows. These V and J calls are TCRdb output, not the study's own analysis. The sample yields about 160,000 distinct CDR3 sequences; 70% to 80% were counted once. Of the sample, 35% to 60% falls within the top ten clones.

The CDR3 runs 14 amino acids, cysteine and phenylalanine included. Kept here is only the CDR3 DNA, which spans 42 bases and is read in frame from base 1. V sheds 5 bases and J sheds 9 bases, leaving 17 bases between their ends. According to the germline V gene, CDR1 reads SGHVS and CDR2 reads FQNEAQ. As for this clonotype: This receptor's antigen is unknown. Per-base quality was not reported, and no clone a single base away is much larger than it.

Patients chosen for sequencing had shown expansion of CD8+CD57+ cells by flow cytometry. Every patient had severe acquired aplastic anemia, diagnosed using the International Study of Aplastic Anemia and Agranulocytosis and Camitta criteria. Patients had received no therapy at the time of blood sampling. TCR repertoires of sorted CD4+ and CD8+ blood T cells from severe aplastic anemia patients and healthy subjects were deep-sequenced in the study. In the USA, patient enrollment took place under clinicaltrials.gov protocols 00001620, 01623167, 00001397, 00071045, 00081523 and 00961064. Ficoll-Paque density gradient centrifugation was used to isolate peripheral blood mononuclear cells. CD4+ and CD8+ T cells were sorted by FACS or magnetic beads before DNA extraction.

The sequence derives from a human donor with aplastic anemia. Sequenced input: sorted CD4+, CD8+, or CD8+CD57+ T cells (not recorded which) from PBMCs. Recombination joined TRBV7-8 with TRBJ2-1; the D gene remains uncertain. The CDR3 region reads CASSQTWDKGEQFF. The DNA reads as follows: TGTGCCAGCAGCCAGACATGGGATAAGGGTGAGCAGTTCTTC.